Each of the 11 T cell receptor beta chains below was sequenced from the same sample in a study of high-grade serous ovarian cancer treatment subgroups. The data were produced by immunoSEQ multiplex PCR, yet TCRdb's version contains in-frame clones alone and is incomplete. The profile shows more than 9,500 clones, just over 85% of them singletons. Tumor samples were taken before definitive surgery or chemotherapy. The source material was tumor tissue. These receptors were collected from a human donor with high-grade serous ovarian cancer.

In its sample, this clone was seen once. CDR3 region: CASSESRQPPVGGYTF. The CDR3 DNA reads TGCGCCAGCAGTGAGTCTAGACAGCCTCCCGTAGGGGGCTACACCTTC. The chain is built from TRBV10-1 and TRBJ1-2, with D perhaps TRBD1 (5 bases). V shed 0 bases and J shed 8 bases, with 19 bases lying between them. The CDR3 consists of 16 residues. Per germline, CDR1 WNHNN and CDR2 SYGVQD (reference sequence).

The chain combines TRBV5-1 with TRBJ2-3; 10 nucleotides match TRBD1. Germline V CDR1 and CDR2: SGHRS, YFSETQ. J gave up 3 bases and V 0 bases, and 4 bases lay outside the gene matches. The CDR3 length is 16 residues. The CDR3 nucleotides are TGCGCCAGCAGCTTGGGGGGGACAGGGGCGACAGATACGCAGTATTTT. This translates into CASSLGGTGATDTQYF.

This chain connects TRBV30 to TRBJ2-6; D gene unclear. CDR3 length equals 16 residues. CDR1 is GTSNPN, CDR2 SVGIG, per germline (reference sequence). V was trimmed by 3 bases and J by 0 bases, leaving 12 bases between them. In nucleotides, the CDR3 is TGTGCCTGGAGCTCCTCGGTTTTCTCTGGGGCCAACGTCCTGACTTTC. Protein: CAWSSSVFSGANVLTF.

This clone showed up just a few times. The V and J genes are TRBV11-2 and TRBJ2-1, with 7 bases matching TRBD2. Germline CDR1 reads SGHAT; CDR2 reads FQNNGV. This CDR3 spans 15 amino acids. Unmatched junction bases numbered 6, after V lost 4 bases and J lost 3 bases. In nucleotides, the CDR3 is TGTGCCAGCAGCTCCCCCGGGACTAACTACAATGAGCAGTTCTTC. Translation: CASSSPGTNYNEQFF.

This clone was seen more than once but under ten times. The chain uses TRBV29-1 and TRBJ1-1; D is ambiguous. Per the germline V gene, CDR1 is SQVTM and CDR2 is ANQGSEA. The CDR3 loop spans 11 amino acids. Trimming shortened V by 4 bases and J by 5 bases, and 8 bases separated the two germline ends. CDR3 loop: CSVGSHTEAFF. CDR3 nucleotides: TGCAGCGTTGGAAGCCATACTGAAGCTTTCTTT.

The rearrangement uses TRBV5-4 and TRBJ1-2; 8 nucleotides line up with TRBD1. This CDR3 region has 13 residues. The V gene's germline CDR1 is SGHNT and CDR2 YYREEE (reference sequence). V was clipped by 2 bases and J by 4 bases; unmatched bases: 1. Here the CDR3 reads CASSFTGGYGYTF. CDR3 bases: TGTGCCAGCAGCTTTACAGGGGGCTATGGCTACACCTTC. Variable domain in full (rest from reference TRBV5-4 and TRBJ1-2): ETGVTQSPTHLIKTRGQQVTLRCSSQSGHNTVSWYQQALGQGPQFIFQYYREEENGRGNFPPRFSGLQFPNYSSELNVNALELDDSALYLCASSFTGGYGYTFGSGTRLTVV.

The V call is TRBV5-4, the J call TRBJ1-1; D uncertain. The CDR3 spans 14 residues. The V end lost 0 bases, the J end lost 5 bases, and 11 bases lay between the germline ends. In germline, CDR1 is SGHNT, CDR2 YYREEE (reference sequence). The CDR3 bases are TGTGCCAGCAGCTTGGGGAGGCATCGAACTGAAGCTTTCTTT. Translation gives CASSLGRHRTEAFF.

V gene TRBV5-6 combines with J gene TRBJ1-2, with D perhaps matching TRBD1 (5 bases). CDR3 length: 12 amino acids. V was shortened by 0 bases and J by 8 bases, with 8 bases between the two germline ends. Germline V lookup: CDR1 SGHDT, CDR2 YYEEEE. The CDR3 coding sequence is TGTGCCAGCAGCTTGGGCACAGGCGGCTACACCTTC. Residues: CASSLGTGGYTF.

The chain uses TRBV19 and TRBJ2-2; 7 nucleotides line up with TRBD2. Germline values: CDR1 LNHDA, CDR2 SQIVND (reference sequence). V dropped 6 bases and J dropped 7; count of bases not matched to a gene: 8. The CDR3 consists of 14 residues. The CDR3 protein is CASSSGTQIGELFF. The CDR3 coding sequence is TGTGCCAGTAGCAGCGGGACCCAAATCGGGGAGCTGTTTTTT.

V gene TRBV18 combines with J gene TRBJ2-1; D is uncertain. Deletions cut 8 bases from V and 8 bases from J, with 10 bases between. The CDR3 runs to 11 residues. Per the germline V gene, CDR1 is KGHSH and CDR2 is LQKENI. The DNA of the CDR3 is TGTGCCAGCGGACGGTCGGATGAGCAGTTCTTC. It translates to CASGRSDEQFF.

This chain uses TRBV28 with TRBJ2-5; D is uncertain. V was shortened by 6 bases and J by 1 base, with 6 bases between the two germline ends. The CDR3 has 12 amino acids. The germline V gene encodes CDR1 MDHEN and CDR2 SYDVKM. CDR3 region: CASRIGQETQYF. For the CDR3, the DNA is TGTGCCAGCAGGATAGGCCAAGAGACCCAGTACTTC.